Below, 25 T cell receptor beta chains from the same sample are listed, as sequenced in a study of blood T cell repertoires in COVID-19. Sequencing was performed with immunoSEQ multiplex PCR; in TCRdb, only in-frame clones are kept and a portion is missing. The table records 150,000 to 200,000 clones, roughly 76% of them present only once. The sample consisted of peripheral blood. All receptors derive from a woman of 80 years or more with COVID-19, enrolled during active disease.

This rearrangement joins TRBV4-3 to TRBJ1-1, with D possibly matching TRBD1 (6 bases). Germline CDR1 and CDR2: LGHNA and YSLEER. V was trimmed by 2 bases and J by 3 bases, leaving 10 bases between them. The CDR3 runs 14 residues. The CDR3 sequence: CASSQWGGHTEAFF. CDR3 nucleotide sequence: TGCGCCAGCAGCCAATGGGGGGGCCACACTGAAGCTTTCTTT.

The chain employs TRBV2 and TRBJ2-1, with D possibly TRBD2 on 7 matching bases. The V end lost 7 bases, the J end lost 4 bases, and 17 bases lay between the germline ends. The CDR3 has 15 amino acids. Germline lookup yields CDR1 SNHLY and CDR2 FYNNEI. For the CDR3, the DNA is TGTGCCAGCACCCTAGGGGGGGGGCTATACAATGAGCAGTTCTTC. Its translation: CASTLGGGLYNEQFF. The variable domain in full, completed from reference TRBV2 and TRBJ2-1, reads EPEVTQTPSHQVTQMGQEVILRCVPISNHLYFYWYRQILGQKVEFLVSFYNNEISEKSEIFDDQFSVERPDGSNFTLKIRSTKLEDSAMYFCASTLGGGLYNEQFFGPGTRLTVL.

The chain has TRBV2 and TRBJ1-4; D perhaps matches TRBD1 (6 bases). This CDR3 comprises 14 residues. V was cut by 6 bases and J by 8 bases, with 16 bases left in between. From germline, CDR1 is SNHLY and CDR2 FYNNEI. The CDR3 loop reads CASSNRVVGEKLFF. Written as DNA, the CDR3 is TGTGCCAGCAGCAACAGGGTCGTAGGAGAAAAACTGTTTTTT.

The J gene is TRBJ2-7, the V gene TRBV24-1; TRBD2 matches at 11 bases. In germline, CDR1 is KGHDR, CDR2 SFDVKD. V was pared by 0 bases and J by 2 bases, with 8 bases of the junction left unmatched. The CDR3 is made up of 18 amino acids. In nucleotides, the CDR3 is TGTGCCACCAGTGATTTGCTTGATACTAGCGGGGGAACCTACGAGCAGTACTTC. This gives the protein CATSDLLDTSGGTYEQYF.

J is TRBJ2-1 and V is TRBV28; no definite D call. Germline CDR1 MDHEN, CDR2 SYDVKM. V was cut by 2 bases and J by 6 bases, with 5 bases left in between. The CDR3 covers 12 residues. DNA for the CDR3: TGTGCCAGCAGTTTAGGAGTCAATGAGCAGTTCTTC. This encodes CASSLGVNEQFF.

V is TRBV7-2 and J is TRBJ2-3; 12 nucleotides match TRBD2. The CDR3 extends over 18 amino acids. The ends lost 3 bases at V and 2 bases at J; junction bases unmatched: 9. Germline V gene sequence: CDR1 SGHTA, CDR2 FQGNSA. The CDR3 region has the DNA TGTGCCAGCAGCTTCCGCCGGCTAGCGGGAGGGCTCACAGATACGCAGTATTTT. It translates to CASSFRRLAGGLTDTQYF.

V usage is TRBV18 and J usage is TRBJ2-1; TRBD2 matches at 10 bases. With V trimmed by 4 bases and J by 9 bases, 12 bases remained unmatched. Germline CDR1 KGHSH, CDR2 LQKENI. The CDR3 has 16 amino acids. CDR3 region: CASSRGRAGGPREQFF. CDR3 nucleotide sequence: TGTGCCAGCTCACGGGGGAGAGCGGGGGGGCCGCGTGAGCAGTTCTTC.

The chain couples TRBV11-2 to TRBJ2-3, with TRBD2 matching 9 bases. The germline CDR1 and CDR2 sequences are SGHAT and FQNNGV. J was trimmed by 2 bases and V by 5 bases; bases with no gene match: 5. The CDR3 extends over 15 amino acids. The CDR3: CASSRAGGFTDTQYF. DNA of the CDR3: TGTGCCAGCAGCCGAGCGGGGGGATTCACAGATACGCAGTATTTT.

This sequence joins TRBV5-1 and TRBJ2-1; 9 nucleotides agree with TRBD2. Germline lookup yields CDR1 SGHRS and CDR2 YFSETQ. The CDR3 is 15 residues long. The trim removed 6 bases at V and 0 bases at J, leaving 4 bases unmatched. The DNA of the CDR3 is TGCGCCAGCACCCTAGCGGGAATCTCCTACAATGAGCAGTTCTTC. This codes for CASTLAGISYNEQFF.

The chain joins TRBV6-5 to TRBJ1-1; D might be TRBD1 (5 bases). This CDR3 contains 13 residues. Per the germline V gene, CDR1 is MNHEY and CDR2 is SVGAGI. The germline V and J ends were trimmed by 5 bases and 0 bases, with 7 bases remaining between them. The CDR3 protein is CASSRGMNTEAFF. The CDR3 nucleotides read TGTGCCAGCAGTAGGGGCATGAACACTGAAGCTTTCTTT.

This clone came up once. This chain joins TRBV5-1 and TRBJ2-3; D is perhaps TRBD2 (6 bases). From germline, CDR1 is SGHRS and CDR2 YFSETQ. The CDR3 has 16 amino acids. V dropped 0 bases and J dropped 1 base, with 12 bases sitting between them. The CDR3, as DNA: TGCGCCAGCAGCTTGGAGCCGGGAGCTGGCACAGATACGCAGTATTTT. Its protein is CASSLEPGAGTDTQYF.

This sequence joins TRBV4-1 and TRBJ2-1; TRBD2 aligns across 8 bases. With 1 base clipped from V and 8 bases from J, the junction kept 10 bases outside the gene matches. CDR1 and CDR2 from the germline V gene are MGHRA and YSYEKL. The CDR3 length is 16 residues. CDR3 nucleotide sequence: TGCGCCAGCAGCCAAGTGCGCGGGAGGTTCGGCGATGAGCAGTTCTTC. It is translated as CASSQVRGRFGDEQFF.

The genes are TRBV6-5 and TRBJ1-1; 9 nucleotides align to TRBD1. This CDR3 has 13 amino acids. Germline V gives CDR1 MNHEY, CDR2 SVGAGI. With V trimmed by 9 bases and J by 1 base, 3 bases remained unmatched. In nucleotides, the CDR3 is TGTGCCAGGATGGACAGGGGGAACACTGAAGCTTTCTTT. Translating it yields CARMDRGNTEAFF.

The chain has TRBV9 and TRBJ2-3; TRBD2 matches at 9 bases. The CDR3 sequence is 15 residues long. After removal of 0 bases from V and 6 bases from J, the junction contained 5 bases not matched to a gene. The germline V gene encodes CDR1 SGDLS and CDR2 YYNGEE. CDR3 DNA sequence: TGTGCCAGCAGCGTAGTAGTTAGCGGGAGTGATACGCAGTATTTT. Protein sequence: CASSVVVSGSDTQYF.

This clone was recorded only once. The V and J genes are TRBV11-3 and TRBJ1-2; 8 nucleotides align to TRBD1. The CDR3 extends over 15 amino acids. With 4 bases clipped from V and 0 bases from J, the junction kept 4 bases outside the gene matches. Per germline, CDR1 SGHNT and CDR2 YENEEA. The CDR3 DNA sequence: TGTGCCAGCAGCTCGGGGACAGGACCTAACTATGGCTACACCTTC. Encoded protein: CASSSGTGPNYGYTF. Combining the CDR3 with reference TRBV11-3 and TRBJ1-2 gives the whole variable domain EAGVVQSPRYKIIEKKQPVAFWCNPISGHNTLYWYLQNLGQGPELLIRYENEEAVDDSQLPKDRFSAERLKGVDSTLKIQPAELGDSAVYLCASSSGTGPNYGYTFGSGTRLTVV.

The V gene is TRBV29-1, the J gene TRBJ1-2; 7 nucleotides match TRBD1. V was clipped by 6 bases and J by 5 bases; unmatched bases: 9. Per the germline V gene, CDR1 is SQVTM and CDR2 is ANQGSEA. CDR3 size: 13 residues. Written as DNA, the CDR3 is TGCAGCGTCTGGGAAGGGGGCGGTTATGGCTACACCTTC. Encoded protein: CSVWEGGGYGYTF.

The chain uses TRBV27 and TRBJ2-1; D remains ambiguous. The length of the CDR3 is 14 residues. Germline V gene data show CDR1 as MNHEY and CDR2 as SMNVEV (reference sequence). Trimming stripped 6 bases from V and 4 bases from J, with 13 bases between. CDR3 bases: TGTGCCAGCAGCCCTCCGGGTGGGTACAATGAGCAGTTCTTC. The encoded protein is CASSPPGGYNEQFF.

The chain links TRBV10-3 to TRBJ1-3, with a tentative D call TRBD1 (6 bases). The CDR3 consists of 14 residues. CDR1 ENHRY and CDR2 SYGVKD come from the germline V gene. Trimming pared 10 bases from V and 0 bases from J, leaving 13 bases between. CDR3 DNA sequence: TGTGCCACTCGACAGGCTAACTCTGGAAACACCATATATTTT. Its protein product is CATRQANSGNTIYF.

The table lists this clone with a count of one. The CDR3 DNA reads as TGCGCCAGCAGCCAAGTAGGGCGGGGGGGAGAGACCCAGTACTTC. Encoded protein: CASSQVGRGGETQYF. This sequence joins TRBV4-3 and TRBJ2-5; TRBD2 aligns across 9 bases. V was clipped by 1 base and J by 4 bases; unmatched bases: 4. The length of the CDR3 is 15 residues. Germline loops: CDR1 LGHNA, CDR2 YSLEER.

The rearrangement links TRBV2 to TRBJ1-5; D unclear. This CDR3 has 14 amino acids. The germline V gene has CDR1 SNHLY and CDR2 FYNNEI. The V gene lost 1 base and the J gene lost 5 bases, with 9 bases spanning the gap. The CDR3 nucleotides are TGTGCCAGCAGTGAAGGTACACCCTATCAGCCCCAGCATTTT. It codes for CASSEGTPYQPQHF.

The CDR3 DNA reads as TGCGCCAGCAGCGCTGGACTCCCCCAAGAGACCCAGTACTTC. As protein: CASSAGLPQETQYF. The chain employs TRBV5-1 and TRBJ2-5, with D maybe TRBD2 (5 bases). The germline gives CDR1 SGHRS, CDR2 YFSETQ. V lost 4 bases to trimming and J lost 1 base, with 11 bases between them. The CDR3 length is 14 residues.

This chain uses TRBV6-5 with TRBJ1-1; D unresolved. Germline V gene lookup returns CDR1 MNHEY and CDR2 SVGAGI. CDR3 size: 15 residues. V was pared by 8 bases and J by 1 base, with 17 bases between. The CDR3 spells CASSPHRGENTEAFF. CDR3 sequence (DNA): TGTGCCAGCTCCCCGCATCGTGGAGAGAACACTGAAGCTTTCTTT.

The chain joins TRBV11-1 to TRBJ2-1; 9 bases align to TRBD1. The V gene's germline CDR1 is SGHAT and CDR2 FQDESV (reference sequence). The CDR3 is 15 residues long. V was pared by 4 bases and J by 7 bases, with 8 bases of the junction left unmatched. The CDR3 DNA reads TGTGCCAGCAGCTCCCGGGACAGGGTAGGGAATGAGCAGTTCTTC. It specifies CASSSRDRVGNEQFF.

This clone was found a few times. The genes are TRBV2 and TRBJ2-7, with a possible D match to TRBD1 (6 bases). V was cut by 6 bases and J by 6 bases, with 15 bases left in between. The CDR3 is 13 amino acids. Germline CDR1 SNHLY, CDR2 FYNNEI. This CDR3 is CASRDTGFGEQYF. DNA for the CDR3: TGTGCCAGCAGGGACACAGGGTTTGGCGAGCAGTACTTC.

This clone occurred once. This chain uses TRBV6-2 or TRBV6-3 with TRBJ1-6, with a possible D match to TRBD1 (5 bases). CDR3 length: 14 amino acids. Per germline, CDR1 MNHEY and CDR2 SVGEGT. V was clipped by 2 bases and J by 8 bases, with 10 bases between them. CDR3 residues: CASSYQGWDSPLHF. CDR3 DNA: TGTGCCAGCAGTTACCAGGGTTGGGATTCACCCCTCCACTTT.